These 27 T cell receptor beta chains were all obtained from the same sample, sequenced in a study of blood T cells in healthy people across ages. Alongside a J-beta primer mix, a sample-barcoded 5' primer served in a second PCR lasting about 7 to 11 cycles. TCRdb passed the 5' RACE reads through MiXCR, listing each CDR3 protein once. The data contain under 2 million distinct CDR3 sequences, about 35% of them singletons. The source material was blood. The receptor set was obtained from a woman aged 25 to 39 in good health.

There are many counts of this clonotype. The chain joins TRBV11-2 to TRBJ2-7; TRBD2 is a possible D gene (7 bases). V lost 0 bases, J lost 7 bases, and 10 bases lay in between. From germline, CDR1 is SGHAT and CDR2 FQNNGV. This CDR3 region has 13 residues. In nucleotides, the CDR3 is TGTGCCAGCAGCTTAGATCGGGGGGCGGAGCAGTACTTC. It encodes CASSLDRGAEQYF.

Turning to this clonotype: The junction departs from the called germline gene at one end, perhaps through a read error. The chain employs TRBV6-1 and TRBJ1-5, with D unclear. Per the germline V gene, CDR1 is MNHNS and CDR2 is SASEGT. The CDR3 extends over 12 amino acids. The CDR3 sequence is CASTPSNQPLHF. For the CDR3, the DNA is TGTGCCAGCACCCCGTCCAATCAGCCCCTGCATTTT.

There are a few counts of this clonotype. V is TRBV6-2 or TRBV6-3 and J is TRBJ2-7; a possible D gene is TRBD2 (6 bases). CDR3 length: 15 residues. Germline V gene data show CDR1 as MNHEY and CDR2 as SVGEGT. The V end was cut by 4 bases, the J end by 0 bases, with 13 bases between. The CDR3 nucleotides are TGTGCCAGCAGTTGGGGACTCGTCAGCTCCTACGAGCAGTACTTC. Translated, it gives CASSWGLVSSYEQYF.

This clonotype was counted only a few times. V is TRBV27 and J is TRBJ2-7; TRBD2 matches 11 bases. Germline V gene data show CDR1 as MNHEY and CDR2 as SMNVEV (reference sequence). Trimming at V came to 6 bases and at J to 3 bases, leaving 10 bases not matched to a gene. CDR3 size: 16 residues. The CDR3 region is CASSPSSGGLFYEQYF. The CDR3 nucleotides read TGTGCCAGCAGCCCTTCTAGCGGGGGGCTTTTCTACGAGCAGTACTTC.

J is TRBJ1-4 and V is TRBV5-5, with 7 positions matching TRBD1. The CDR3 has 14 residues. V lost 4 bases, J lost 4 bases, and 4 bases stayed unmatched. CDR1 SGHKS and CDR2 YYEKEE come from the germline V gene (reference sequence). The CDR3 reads CASSIQGSNEKLFF. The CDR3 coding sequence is TGTGCCAGCAGCATACAGGGGAGTAATGAAAAACTGTTTTTT.

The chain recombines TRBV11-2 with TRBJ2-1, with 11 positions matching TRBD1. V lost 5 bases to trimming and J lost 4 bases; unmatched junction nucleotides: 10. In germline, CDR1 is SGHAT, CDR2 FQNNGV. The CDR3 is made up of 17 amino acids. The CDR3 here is CASSPGQGQGVYNEQFF. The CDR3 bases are TGTGCCAGCAGCCCCGGACAGGGACAGGGGGTTTACAATGAGCAGTTCTTC.

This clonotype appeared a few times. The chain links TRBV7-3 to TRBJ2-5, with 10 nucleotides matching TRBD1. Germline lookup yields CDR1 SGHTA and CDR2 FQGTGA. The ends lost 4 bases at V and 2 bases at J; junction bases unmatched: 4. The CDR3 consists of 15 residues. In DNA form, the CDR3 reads TGTGCCAGCAGCTCCGGGACAGGGGCGCAAGAGACCCAGTACTTC. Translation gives CASSSGTGAQETQYF.

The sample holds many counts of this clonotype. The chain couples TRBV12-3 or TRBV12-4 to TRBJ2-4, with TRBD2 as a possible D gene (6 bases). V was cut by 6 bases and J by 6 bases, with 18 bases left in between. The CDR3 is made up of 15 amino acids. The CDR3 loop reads CASSPDWGDSNIQYF. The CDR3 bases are TGTGCCAGCAGCCCTGATTGGGGGGACTCAAACATTCAGTACTTC.

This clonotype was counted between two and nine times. The chain's CDR3 is CASIPTTSASYNEQFF. The CDR3 DNA reads as TGTGCCAGCATCCCAACGACTAGCGCCTCCTACAATGAGCAGTTCTTC. This chain connects TRBV7-9 to TRBJ2-1, with TRBD2 matching 8 bases. V lost 7 bases to trimming and J lost 0 bases; unmatched junction nucleotides: 8. CDR1 and CDR2 from the germline V gene are SEHNR and FQNEAQ (reference sequence). The CDR3 covers 16 residues.

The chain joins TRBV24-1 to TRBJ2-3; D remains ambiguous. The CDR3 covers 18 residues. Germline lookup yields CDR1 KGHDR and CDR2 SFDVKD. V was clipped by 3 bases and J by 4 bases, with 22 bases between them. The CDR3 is CATSDPDDTSLGADTQYF. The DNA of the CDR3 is TGTGCCACCAGTGATCCCGACGACACCTCCCTTGGGGCAGATACGCAGTATTTT.

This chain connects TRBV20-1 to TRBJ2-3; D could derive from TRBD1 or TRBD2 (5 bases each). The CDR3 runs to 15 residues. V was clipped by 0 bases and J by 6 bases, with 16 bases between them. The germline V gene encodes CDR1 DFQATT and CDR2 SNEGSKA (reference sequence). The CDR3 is CSARDSGRVVDTQYF. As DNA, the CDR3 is TGCAGTGCTAGAGATTCAGGGAGAGTGGTCGATACGCAGTATTTT.

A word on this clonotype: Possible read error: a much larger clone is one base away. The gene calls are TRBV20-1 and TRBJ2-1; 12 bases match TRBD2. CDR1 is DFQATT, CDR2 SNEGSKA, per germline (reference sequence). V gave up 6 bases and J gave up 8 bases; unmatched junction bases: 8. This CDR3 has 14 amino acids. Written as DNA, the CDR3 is TGCAGTGCGTGGACTAGCGGGAAAGGGGATGAGCAGTTCTTC. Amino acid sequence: CSAWTSGKGDEQFF.

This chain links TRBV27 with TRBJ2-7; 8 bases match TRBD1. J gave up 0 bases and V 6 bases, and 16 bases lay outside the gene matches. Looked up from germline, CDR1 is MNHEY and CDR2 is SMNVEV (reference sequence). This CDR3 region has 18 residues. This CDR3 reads CASSKRPSGDRSSYEQYF. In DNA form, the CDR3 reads TGTGCCAGCAGCAAACGCCCCTCGGGGGACAGGAGCTCCTACGAGCAGTACTTC.

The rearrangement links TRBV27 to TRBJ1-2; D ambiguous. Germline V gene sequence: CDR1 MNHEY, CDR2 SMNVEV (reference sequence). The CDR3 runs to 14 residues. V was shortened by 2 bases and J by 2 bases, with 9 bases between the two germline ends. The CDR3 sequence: CASSLHSGNYGYTF. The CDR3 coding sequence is TGTGCCAGCAGTTTACACAGTGGGAACTATGGCTACACCTTC.

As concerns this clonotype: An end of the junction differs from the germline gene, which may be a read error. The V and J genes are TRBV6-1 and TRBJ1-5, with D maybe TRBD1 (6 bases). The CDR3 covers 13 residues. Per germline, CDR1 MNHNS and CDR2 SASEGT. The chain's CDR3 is CASSTGYNHPQHF. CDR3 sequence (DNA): TGTGCCAGCAGCACAGGGTACAATCATCCCCAGCATTTT.

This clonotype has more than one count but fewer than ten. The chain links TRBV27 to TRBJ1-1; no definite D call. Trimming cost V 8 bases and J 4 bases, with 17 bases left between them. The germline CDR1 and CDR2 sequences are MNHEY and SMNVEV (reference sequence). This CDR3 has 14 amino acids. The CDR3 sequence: CASSQLGMGTEAFF. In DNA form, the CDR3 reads TGTGCCAGCTCACAATTAGGGATGGGCACTGAAGCTTTCTTT.

The CDR3 spells CATSRDWTSWPYEQYF. The CDR3 DNA reads as TGTGCCACCAGCAGAGATTGGACTAGCTGGCCCTACGAGCAGTACTTC. The chain couples TRBV15 to TRBJ2-7; TRBD2 matches at 8 bases. The trim removed 0 bases at V and 2 bases at J, leaving 6 bases unmatched. The CDR3 has 16 residues. Germline V lookup: CDR1 LNHNV, CDR2 YYDKDF (reference sequence).

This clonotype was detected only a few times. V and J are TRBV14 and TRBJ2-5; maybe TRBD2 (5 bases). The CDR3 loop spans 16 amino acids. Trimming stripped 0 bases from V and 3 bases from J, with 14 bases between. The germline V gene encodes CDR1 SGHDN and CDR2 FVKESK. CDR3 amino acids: CASSQDKGWTEETQYF. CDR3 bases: TGTGCCAGCAGCCAAGATAAGGGTTGGACTGAAGAGACCCAGTACTTC.

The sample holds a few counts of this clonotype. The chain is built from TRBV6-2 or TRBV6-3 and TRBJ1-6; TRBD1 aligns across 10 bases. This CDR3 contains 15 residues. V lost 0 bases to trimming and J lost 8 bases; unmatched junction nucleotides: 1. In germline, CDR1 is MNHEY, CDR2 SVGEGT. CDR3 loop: CASSYSGQGHSPLHF. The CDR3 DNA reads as TGTGCCAGCAGTTACTCGGGACAGGGGCATTCACCCCTCCACTTT.

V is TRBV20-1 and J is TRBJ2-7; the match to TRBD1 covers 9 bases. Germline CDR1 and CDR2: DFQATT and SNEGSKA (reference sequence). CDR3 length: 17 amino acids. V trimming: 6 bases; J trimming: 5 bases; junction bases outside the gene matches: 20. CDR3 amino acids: CSATGGYPGLRGHEQYF. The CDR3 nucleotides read TGCAGTGCAACAGGGGGCTATCCGGGACTACGAGGGCACGAGCAGTACTTC.

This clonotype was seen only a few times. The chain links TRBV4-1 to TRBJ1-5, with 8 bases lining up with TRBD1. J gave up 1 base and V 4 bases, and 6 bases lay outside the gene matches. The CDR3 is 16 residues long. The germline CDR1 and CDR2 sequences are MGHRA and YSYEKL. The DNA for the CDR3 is TGCGCCAGCAGCCCTCGACAGGGGATGAGCAATCAGCCCCAGCATTTT. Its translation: CASSPRQGMSNQPQHF.

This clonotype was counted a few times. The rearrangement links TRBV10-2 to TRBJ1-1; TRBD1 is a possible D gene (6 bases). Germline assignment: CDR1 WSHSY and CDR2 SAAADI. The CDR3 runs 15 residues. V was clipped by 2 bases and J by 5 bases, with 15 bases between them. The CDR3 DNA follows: TGCGCCAGCAGTGAGAAAGGGGGTGGACGGACTGAAGCTTTCTTT. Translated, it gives CASSEKGGGRTEAFF.

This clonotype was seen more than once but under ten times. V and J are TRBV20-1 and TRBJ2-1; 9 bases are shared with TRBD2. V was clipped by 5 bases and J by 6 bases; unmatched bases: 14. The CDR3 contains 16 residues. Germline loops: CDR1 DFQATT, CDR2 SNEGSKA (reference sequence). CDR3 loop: CSAGTRGLAGSNEQFF. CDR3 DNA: TGCAGTGCTGGAACAAGGGGACTAGCCGGGTCCAATGAGCAGTTCTTC.

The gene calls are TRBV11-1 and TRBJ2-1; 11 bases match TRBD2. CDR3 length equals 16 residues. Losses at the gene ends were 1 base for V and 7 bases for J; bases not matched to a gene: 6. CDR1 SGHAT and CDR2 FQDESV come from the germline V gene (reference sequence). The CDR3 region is CASSLDGLAGWNEQFF. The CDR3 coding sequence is TGTGCCAGCAGCTTAGACGGACTAGCGGGTTGGAATGAGCAGTTCTTC.

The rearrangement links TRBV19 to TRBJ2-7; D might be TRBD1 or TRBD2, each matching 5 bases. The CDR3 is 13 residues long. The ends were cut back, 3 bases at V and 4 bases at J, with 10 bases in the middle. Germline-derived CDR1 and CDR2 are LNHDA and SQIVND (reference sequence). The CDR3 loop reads CASSMRGRYEQYF. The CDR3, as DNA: TGTGCCAGTAGTATGAGGGGTCGATACGAGCAGTACTTC.

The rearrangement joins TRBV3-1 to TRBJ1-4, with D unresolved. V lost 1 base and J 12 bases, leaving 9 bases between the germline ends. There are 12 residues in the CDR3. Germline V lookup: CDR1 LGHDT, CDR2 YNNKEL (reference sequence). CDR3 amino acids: CASSQGAGQLFF. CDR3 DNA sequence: TGTGCCAGCAGCCAAGGGGCAGGCCAACTGTTTTTT.

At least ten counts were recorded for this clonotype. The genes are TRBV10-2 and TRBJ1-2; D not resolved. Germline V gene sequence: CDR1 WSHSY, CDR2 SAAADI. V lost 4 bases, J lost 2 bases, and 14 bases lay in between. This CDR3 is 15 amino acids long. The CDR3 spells CASSAQRKTNYGYTF. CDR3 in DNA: TGCGCCAGCAGTGCCCAGCGGAAGACCAACTATGGCTACACCTTC.